The 10 T cell receptor beta chains below all came from one sample that was sequenced in a study of shared clonotypes between healthy human individuals. Generated by immunoSEQ multiplex PCR, the TCRdb table keeps only in-frame clones and is missing some. This sample has around 2.3 million clones, with almost 96% found just once. The sequenced sample was naive CD4+ T cells sorted from blood. Sample subset: CD45RA+ positively selected. The source is a man between 18 and 29 years old in good health.

This chain joins TRBV7-6 and TRBJ2-3; 9 bases are a match to TRBD1. J lost 1 base, V lost 2 bases, and 4 bases had no gene match. The germline gives CDR1 SGHVS, CDR2 FNYEAQ. The CDR3 loop spans 16 amino acids. The chain's CDR3 is CASSLRQGGGTDTQYF. The CDR3 nucleotides are TGTGCCAGCAGCTTAAGACAGGGGGGCGGCACAGATACGCAGTATTTT.

V usage is TRBV6-4 and J usage is TRBJ2-7; 10 bases line up with TRBD1. The CDR3 loop spans 13 amino acids. Germline V gene data show CDR1 as MRHNA and CDR2 as SNTAGT. V trimming: 6 bases; J trimming: 6 bases; junction bases outside the gene matches: 5. The CDR3 reads CASSRDRGSEQYF. In DNA, the CDR3 is TGTGCCAGCAGCCGGGACAGGGGCTCCGAGCAGTACTTC.

This rearrangement joins TRBV19 to TRBJ2-2; 7 nucleotides align to TRBD2. V was clipped by 7 bases and J by 6 bases; unmatched bases: 8. Germline CDR1 is LNHDA and CDR2 is SQIVND (reference sequence). CDR3 length: 14 amino acids. The CDR3 sequence is CASTGEGIAGELFF. CDR3 DNA sequence: TGTGCCAGTACCGGGGAGGGGATAGCCGGGGAGCTGTTTTTT. The entire variable domain, with the rest obtained from reference TRBV19 and TRBJ2-2, is as follows: DGGITQSPKYLFRKEGQNVTLSCEQNLNHDAMYWYRQDPGQGLRLIYYSQIVNDFQKGDIAEGYSVSREKKESFPLTVTSAQKNPTAFYLCASTGEGIAGELFFGEGSRLTVL.

This chain joins TRBV29-1 and TRBJ2-2; D unresolved. This CDR3 comprises 13 residues. The germline V gene encodes CDR1 SQVTM and CDR2 ANQGSEA. The V gene lost 3 bases and the J gene lost 4 bases, with 9 bases spanning the gap. The CDR3 coding sequence is TGCAGCGTTGACAGCGACTTCACCGGGGAGCTGTTTTTT. Encoded protein: CSVDSDFTGELFF.

The chain carries TRBV7-2 and TRBJ1-4; no definite D call. This CDR3 is 14 amino acids long. Germline CDR1 reads SGHTA; CDR2 reads FQGNSA. V dropped 1 base and J dropped 3 bases, with 6 bases sitting between them. The CDR3 loop is CASSLGGANEKLFF. For the CDR3, the DNA is TGTGCCAGCAGCTTAGGTGGGGCTAATGAAAAACTGTTTTTT.

The chain combines TRBV9 with TRBJ1-1; D gene ambiguous. The length of the CDR3 is 13 residues. Between the trimmed V and J ends, which lost 2 bases and 0 bases, there was a span of 5 bases. Germline V gene data show CDR1 as SGDLS and CDR2 as YYNGEE. The CDR3 bases are TGTGCCAGCAGCGTGTATTTGAACACTGAAGCTTTCTTT. As protein: CASSVYLNTEAFF.

The rearrangement links TRBV7-2 to TRBJ2-7; D remains unclear. There are 14 residues in the CDR3. The V gene lost 8 bases and the J gene lost 1 base, with 15 bases spanning the gap. Germline V CDR1 and CDR2: SGHTA, FQGNSA. The CDR3 is CASGLLHTSYEQYF. CDR3 coding DNA: TGTGCCAGCGGGTTGCTCCACACATCCTACGAGCAGTACTTC. Full variable domain (missing parts from reference TRBV7-2 and TRBJ2-7): GAGVSQSPSNKVTEKGKDVELRCDPISGHTALYWYRQSLGQGLEFLIYFQGNSAPDKSGLPSDRFSAERTGGSVSTLTIQRTQQEDSAVYLCASGLLHTSYEQYFGPGTRLTVT.

This chain connects TRBV6-6 to TRBJ1-5; TRBD1 might be the D (6 bases). This CDR3 has 15 residues. V was cut by 3 bases and J by 9 bases, with 18 bases left in between. Germline V gives CDR1 MNHNY, CDR2 SVGAGI (reference sequence). The CDR3 loop reads CASSYSAGVQVPQHF. The CDR3 region has the DNA TGTGCCAGCAGTTATAGTGCAGGGGTCCAAGTGCCCCAGCATTTT.

The J gene is TRBJ2-4, the V gene TRBV7-9; 7 nucleotides line up with TRBD1. Germline-derived CDR1 and CDR2 are SEHNR and FQNEAQ (reference sequence). V was pared by 7 bases and J by 7 bases, with 7 bases of the junction left unmatched. This CDR3 has 13 residues. The CDR3 here is CASTRQGLNIQYF. The CDR3 DNA sequence: TGTGCCAGCACCCGACAGGGTTTGAACATTCAGTACTTC.

The chain combines TRBV10-3 with TRBJ2-1, with D hard to call. In germline, CDR1 is ENHRY, CDR2 SYGVKD. The CDR3 spans 15 residues. The ends were cut back, 6 bases at V and 4 bases at J, with 16 bases in the middle. CDR3: CAISPGRTDYNEQFF. The CDR3, as DNA: TGTGCCATCAGCCCCGGACGGACCGATTACAATGAGCAGTTCTTC.